This T cell receptor beta chain was observed in a study of blood T cell repertoires in COVID-19. Overall study context: Sites across the United States, Italy and Spain contributed samples from acute and convalescent COVID-19. From T cells, B-cell-depleted T cells, or PBMCs came the material, which was cDNA or gDNA.

This table comes from immunoSEQ multiplex PCR, and its TCRdb copy is limited to in-frame clones, with some not included. The repertoire holds about 250,000 clones, roughly 83% seen once, with roughly 9.8% in the top ten. Sequenced sample: peripheral blood. This TCR was sampled from a man older than 75 with acute or convalescent COVID-19.

CDR3 sequence (DNA): TGTGCCAGCTGGTTGGCGGGAGCATCCTACGAGCAGTACTTC. Residues: CASWLAGASYEQYF. The gene calls are TRBV5-6 and TRBJ2-7; 7 nucleotides match TRBD2. The germline V gene has CDR1 SGHDT and CDR2 YYEEEE. The V segment lost 7 bases and the J segment 1 base; nucleotides outside the gene matches: 8. The CDR3 is made up of 14 amino acids.